This T cell receptor (beta chain) appears in the sequencing data of a study of spatial heterogeneity in lung cancer. About the study: Each time, sequencing found more beta-chain sequences than alpha-chain sequences. A unique TCR and UMI combination showed up more than ten times in raw reads, on average.

Noted time point: sample taken at primary tumor resection. Whole RNA came from tumor, nontumor lung or frozen PBMC and was sequenced without being sorted. Samples came from about 72 TRACERx patients with untreated early-stage lung cancer. The V gene lost 3 bases and the J gene lost 10 bases, with 22 bases spanning the gap. CDR1 is SGHDT, CDR2 YYEEEE, per germline. The CDR3 runs 15 residues. The study tagged each TCR cDNA molecule with a unique molecular identifier. TCRdb passed the 5' RACE reads through MiXCR, listing each CDR3 protein once. Altogether about 2,600 distinct CDR3 sequences are present, 4.4% being singletons, with the ten largest covering around 30%. This clonotype was seen many times.

This specimen consisted of normal lung tissue next to the tumor, obtained at surgery. The genes are TRBV5-6 and TRBJ1-1; D possibly corresponds to TRBD1 (6 bases). The receptor was derived from a female donor with early-stage non-small cell lung cancer. CDR3 region: CASSWSPGAAKGAFF. CDR3 DNA: TGTGCCAGCAGCTGGTCCCCGGGGGCGGCCAAGGGAGCTTTCTTT.